The 21 T cell receptor beta chains below come from one sample, sequenced in a study of T cell repertoires in cytomegalovirus infection. From the reads, TCRdb called clonotypes with MiXCR, one entry per CDR3 protein. The repertoire holds more than 500,000 distinct CDR3 sequences, more than 15% seen once, with 20% to 30% in the top ten. Input material: CD8+ T cells from PBMCs. The receptors shown here come from a human donor in good health (CMV status not recorded). Some clones in this sample may be carry-over from other donors' samples.

This clonotype was seen ten or more times. This chain links TRBV7-6 with TRBJ1-2; TRBD1 aligns across 8 bases. The CDR3 loop spans 13 amino acids. Trimming removed 4 bases from V and 6 bases from J; junction bases left unmatched: 4. The germline gives CDR1 SGHVS, CDR2 FNYEAQ. CDR3: CASSSQGAHGYTF. CDR3 bases: TGTGCCAGCAGCTCGCAGGGGGCTCATGGCTACACCTTC.

This clonotype was picked up many times. This sequence joins TRBV7-8 and TRBJ2-7; tentatively, D is TRBD2 (6 bases). The V and J ends lost 1 base and 13 bases respectively, with 14 bases between them. The germline gives CDR1 SGHVS, CDR2 FQNEAQ. This CDR3 region has 12 residues. The chain's CDR3 is CASSLGGGMTYF. The CDR3 region has the DNA TGTGCCAGCAGCTTAGGGGGCGGGATGACTTACTTC.

This clonotype was seen a handful of times. The V gene is TRBV19, the J gene TRBJ2-7; maybe TRBD2 (6 bases). The CDR3 consists of 16 residues. Germline assignment: CDR1 LNHDA and CDR2 SQIVND (reference sequence). The V and J ends lost 5 bases and 2 bases respectively, with 19 bases between them. The CDR3 reads CASSPRKGGAPYEQYF. The CDR3 DNA follows: TGTGCCAGTAGTCCCCGGAAAGGCGGGGCCCCCTACGAGCAGTACTTC.

The rearrangement joins TRBV19 to TRBJ1-1; D uncertain. CDR1 is LNHDA and CDR2 is SQIVND in the germline V gene (reference sequence). The CDR3 consists of 16 residues. The V end was cut by 3 bases, the J end by 5 bases, with 19 bases between. CDR3 in amino acids: CASSMQPWQAGTEAFF. In DNA, the CDR3 is TGTGCCAGTAGTATGCAACCTTGGCAGGCTGGAACTGAAGCTTTCTTT. Full variable domain (missing parts from reference TRBV19 and TRBJ1-1): DGGITQSPKYLFRKEGQNVTLSCEQNLNHDAMYWYRQDPGQGLRLIYYSQIVNDFQKGDIAEGYSVSREKKESFPLTVTSAQKNPTAFYLCASSMQPWQAGTEAFFGQGTRLTVV.

This clonotype occurred a few times. The V call is TRBV7-9, the J call TRBJ2-3, with D perhaps TRBD2 (6 bases). This CDR3 has 12 amino acids. The V end lost 5 bases, the J end lost 6 bases, and 9 bases lay between the germline ends. Germline V gene lookup returns CDR1 SEHNR and CDR2 FQNEAQ (reference sequence). The CDR3 loop is CASSRGDDTQYF. The CDR3 bases are TGTGCCAGCAGCCGCGGGGACGATACGCAGTATTTT.

Points on this clonotype: As the CDR3 is not closed by the conserved phenylalanine or tryptophan, this likely results from a read error. The rearrangement joins TRBV30 to TRBJ2-7; 15 positions match TRBD2. Losses at the gene ends were 5 bases for V and 5 bases for J; bases not matched to a gene: 16. This CDR3 region has 18 residues. Germline CDR1 reads GTSNPN; CDR2 reads SVGIG (reference sequence). In nucleotides, the CDR3 is TGTGCCTGGTCCCCCCGCAGCGGGACTAGCGGGAGGAAGGACGAGCAGTACTTA. Protein: CAWSPRSGTSGRKDEQYL.

This clonotype was observed a few times. The rearrangement uses TRBV19 and TRBJ1-2, with D perhaps matching TRBD1 (5 bases). CDR1 and CDR2 (germline): LNHDA, SQIVND (reference sequence). The V and J ends lost 7 bases and 5 bases respectively, with 23 bases between them. The CDR3 has 16 amino acids. DNA for the CDR3: TGTGCCAGTACCCCTCAGTCAGGGCCACGACCTTATGGCTACACCTTC. Translating it yields CASTPQSGPRPYGYTF.

The chain is built from TRBV10-3 and TRBJ1-2; unclear D gene. V shed 2 bases and J shed 0 bases, with 13 bases lying between them. CDR3 size: 16 residues. Germline V gene data show CDR1 as ENHRY and CDR2 as SYGVKD. The CDR3 reads CAISEDPGNPNYGYTF. In DNA form, the CDR3 reads TGTGCCATCAGTGAGGACCCGGGAAATCCTAACTATGGCTACACCTTC.

This clonotype was seen ten or more times. The chain is built from TRBV7-8 and TRBJ1-5; maybe TRBD1 (6 bases). Germline V gene lookup returns CDR1 SGHVS and CDR2 FQNEAQ. Trimming took 7 bases from V and 3 from J, leaving 10 bases between them. The CDR3 covers 13 residues. This CDR3 is CASMRTVNQPQHF. The CDR3 DNA reads TGTGCCAGCATGCGGACAGTCAATCAGCCCCAGCATTTT.

The table lists this clonotype with a count of one. The chain employs TRBV10-2 and TRBJ2-2, with D possibly being TRBD2 (5 bases). The CDR3 length is 17 residues. The V end was cut by 2 bases, the J end by 0 bases, with 13 bases between. Germline V lookup: CDR1 WSHSY, CDR2 SAAADI. CDR3 amino acids: CASSEGLSLANTGELFF. The CDR3 bases are TGCGCCAGCAGTGAGGGACTCAGTCTCGCGAACACCGGGGAGCTGTTTTTT.

J is TRBJ2-2 and V is TRBV5-4; D gene unclear. The CDR3 contains 16 residues. Looked up from germline, CDR1 is SGHNT and CDR2 is YYREEE (reference sequence). The ends were cut back, 4 bases at V and 0 bases at J, with 13 bases in the middle. CDR3 residues: CASSGSAGSNTGELFF. As DNA, the CDR3 is TGTGCCAGCAGCGGGTCGGCCGGGTCGAACACCGGGGAGCTGTTTTTT.

CDR3 amino acids: CASEARGYEQYF. The CDR3 region has the DNA TGTGCCAGCGAGGCCAGGGGGTACGAGCAGTACTTC. This chain joins TRBV2 and TRBJ2-7; TRBD1 matches 7 bases. The length of the CDR3 is 12 residues. Germline V gene sequence: CDR1 SNHLY, CDR2 FYNNEI. The ends lost 8 bases at V and 4 bases at J; junction bases unmatched: 5. Filled out from reference TRBV2 and TRBJ2-7, the complete variable domain reads EPEVTQTPSHQVTQMGQEVILRCVPISNHLYFYWYRQILGQKVEFLVSFYNNEISEKSEIFDDQFSVERPDGSNFTLKIRSTKLEDSAMYFCASEARGYEQYFGPGTRLTVT.

This clonotype was found a few times. The chain has TRBV7-8 and TRBJ1-4, with no clear D. Per the germline V gene, CDR1 is SGHVS and CDR2 is FQNEAQ. The CDR3 contains 15 residues. V lost 3 bases and J 5 bases, leaving 13 bases between the germline ends. CDR3 coding DNA: TGTGCCAGCAGCTTGGAGGGCGGAGCAAATGAAAAACTGTTTTTT. It codes for CASSLEGGANEKLFF.

Details on this clonotype: A junction boundary mismatches the germline segment, possibly from a read error. The J gene is TRBJ1-2, the V gene TRBV20-1, with TRBD1 as a possible D gene (5 bases). In germline, CDR1 is DFQATT, CDR2 SNEGSKA (reference sequence). The CDR3 loop spans 12 amino acids. The CDR3 region has the DNA TGCAGTGCAAGAGACAGAATTTATGGCTACACCTTC. Its protein is CSARDRIYGYTF.

In its sample, this clonotype was seen many times. The genes are TRBV7-6 and TRBJ2-5, with D unresolved. This CDR3 has 14 amino acids. Germline assignment: CDR1 SGHVS and CDR2 FNYEAQ. Trimming took off 4 bases at V and 1 base at J, with 10 bases between the two ends. CDR3 in amino acids: CASSSTESQETQYF. The CDR3 DNA sequence: TGTGCCAGCAGCTCCACAGAAAGCCAAGAGACCCAGTACTTC.

This clonotype was detected only a few times. The rearrangement links TRBV12-5 to TRBJ2-7; D possibly corresponds to TRBD1 (6 bases). CDR1 and CDR2 from the germline V gene are LGHNT and FRNRAP. Deletions cut 3 bases from V and 4 bases from J, with 10 bases between. This CDR3 is 13 amino acids long. The CDR3 nucleotides read TGTGCTAGTGGTTTAGGTCAGGGGTACGAGCAGTACTTC. Translated, it gives CASGLGQGYEQYF.

This clonotype has ten or more counts. The V call is TRBV7-2, the J call TRBJ2-1, with 7 bases fitting TRBD1. CDR1 is SGHTA and CDR2 is FQGNSA in the germline V gene. This CDR3 is built from 13 residues. The V and J ends lost 4 bases and 4 bases, in that order; junction bases with no gene match: 1. The chain's CDR3 is CASSWGQYNEQFF. CDR3 nucleotide sequence: TGTGCCAGCAGCTGGGGACAGTACAATGAGCAGTTCTTC.

This clonotype was seen ten or more times. This chain links TRBV6-1 with TRBJ2-1; TRBD1 aligns across 9 bases. The CDR3 is 17 amino acids. V lost 4 bases to trimming and J lost 0 bases; unmatched junction nucleotides: 7. Germline V lookup: CDR1 MNHNS, CDR2 SASEGT. CDR3 coding DNA: TGTGCCAGCAGTGTTGGCTCGGACAGGGGCTCCTACAATGAGCAGTTCTTC. Translation gives CASSVGSDRGSYNEQFF.

CDR3 protein: CASSIEQGAMNTEAFF. CDR3 nucleotide sequence: TGTGCCAGTAGTATAGAGCAGGGGGCGATGAACACTGAAGCTTTCTTT. V usage is TRBV19 and J usage is TRBJ1-1, with 8 bases identical to TRBD1. J was trimmed by 0 bases and V by 0 bases; bases with no gene match: 3. Germline V lookup: CDR1 LNHDA, CDR2 SQIVND (reference sequence). The CDR3 sequence is 16 residues long. Combining the CDR3 with reference TRBV19 and TRBJ1-1 gives the whole variable domain DGGITQSPKYLFRKEGQNVTLSCEQNLNHDAMYWYRQDPGQGLRLIYYSQIVNDFQKGDIAEGYSVSREKKESFPLTVTSAQKNPTAFYLCASSIEQGAMNTEAFFGQGTRLTVV.

This clonotype has only a few counts. The gene calls are TRBV7-6 and TRBJ2-1; TRBD2 matches at 13 bases. The CDR3 extends over 17 amino acids. The J segment lost 8 bases and the V segment lost 4 bases, leaving 11 bases of the junction unmatched. Per the germline V gene, CDR1 is SGHVS and CDR2 is FNYEAQ. The CDR3 loop is CASSSGLAGVTGDEQFF. CDR3 DNA sequence: TGTGCCAGCAGCTCCGGACTAGCGGGGGTGACCGGGGATGAGCAGTTCTTC. Filled out from reference TRBV7-6 and TRBJ2-1, the complete variable domain reads GAGVSQSPRYKVTKRGQDVALRCDPISGHVSLYWYRQALGQGPEFLTYFNYEAQQDKSGLPNDRFSAERPEGSISTLTIQRTEQRDSAMYRCASSSGLAGVTGDEQFFGPGTRLTVL.

This clonotype was seen a few times. This chain connects TRBV20-1 to TRBJ2-6; no firm D call. Germline-derived CDR1 and CDR2 are DFQATT and SNEGSKA (reference sequence). This CDR3 contains 16 residues. V was cut by 3 bases and J by 0 bases, with 12 bases left in between. This CDR3 is CSARGIEPSGANVLTF. The CDR3 coding sequence is TGCAGTGCTAGGGGGATCGAACCCTCTGGGGCCAACGTCCTGACTTTC.